The clone carrying this T cell receptor (beta chain) was seen once. Antigen unknown. The sample originates from a study of post-analysis software for immune sequencing data. In the study overall: Courses of disease covered relapsing-remitting, secondary progressive and progressive-relapsing multiple sclerosis. General study results and limits: Among multiple sclerosis patients, normalized Chao1 diversity was significantly below that of controls. About five TRBV segments were more frequent in patients than controls; TRBV5-6, TRBV5-1 and TRBV20-1 belonged to this group. F measure grouped same-batch samples tightly together.

Prepared TCR beta cDNA libraries contained unique molecular identifiers. The source material, roughly 0.9 to 10 million T cells, gave rise to 400,000 to 600,000 cDNA molecules. TCRdb passed the PCR reads through MiXCR, listing each CDR3 protein once. The table has approximately 690,000 distinct CDR3 sequences, 55% to 70% seen once; the top ten hold around 10%. V was trimmed by 6 bases and J by 1 base, leaving 9 bases between them. Germline V gene sequence: CDR1 MNHEY, CDR2 SVGEGT. This CDR3 is 13 amino acids long. The J gene is TRBJ1-1, the V gene TRBV6-2 or TRBV6-3; D ambiguous. The material sequenced was blood. The receptor was isolated from a girl aged 2 to 9 with multiple sclerosis. This CDR3 reads CASRGTTNTEAFF. CDR3 sequence (DNA): TGTGCCAGCAGGGGAACAACGAACACTGAAGCTTTCTTT.